Below are 19 T cell receptor beta chains sequenced from a single sample in a study of blood T cell repertoires in COVID-19. TCRdb keeps only in-frame clones here, not all; method: immunoSEQ multiplex PCR. The data show about 340,000 clones, with around 82% seen just once and almost 3% held by the top ten. The specimen was peripheral blood. Receptors were obtained from a man in his thirties or forties with active or convalescent COVID-19.

The V gene is TRBV5-1, the J gene TRBJ1-1; D remains unclear. V was clipped by 4 bases and J by 2 bases, with 21 bases between them. CDR1 and CDR2 from the germline V gene are SGHRS and YFSETQ. This CDR3 contains 17 residues. The CDR3 protein is CASSLYRIADRNTEAFF. CDR3 nucleotide sequence: TGCGCCAGCAGCCTTTACCGGATAGCAGATAGAAACACTGAAGCTTTCTTT.

The chain carries TRBV4-1 and TRBJ1-2; maybe TRBD1 (5 bases). Trimming removed 4 bases at V and 8 bases at J, with 17 bases between. The CDR3 runs to 14 residues. Germline V gene lookup returns CDR1 MGHRA and CDR2 YSYEKL. CDR3 region: CASSPLSGGDGYTF. The CDR3 DNA sequence: TGCGCCAGCAGCCCCCTGTCCGGGGGAGACGGCTACACCTTC.

Regarding this clone: The junction departs from germline at one end; a sequencing error may be responsible. The V and J genes are TRBV7-9 and TRBJ2-7; 10 bases are a match to TRBD2. Germline V gene data show CDR1 as SEHNR and CDR2 as FQNEAQ (reference sequence). CDR3 size: 14 residues. The CDR3 bases are TGTGCCAGCAGCCTAGCGGGAGCGATAAACGAGCAGTACTTC. Its translation is CASSLAGAINEQYF.

This clone was seen only a few times. The chain has TRBV4-1 and TRBJ1-2; D may be TRBD1 (5 bases). Germline CDR1 MGHRA, CDR2 YSYEKL. Between the trimmed V and J ends, which lost 3 bases and 1 base, there was a span of 15 bases. This CDR3 has 16 amino acids. The CDR3 is CASSHPQGGSNYGYTF. The DNA of the CDR3 is TGCGCCAGCAGCCATCCTCAGGGAGGAAGTAACTATGGCTACACCTTC.

This rearrangement joins TRBV28 to TRBJ1-5, with unresolved D. The CDR3 sequence is 16 residues long. Germline V gene data show CDR1 as MDHEN and CDR2 as SYDVKM. The V end was cut by 1 base, the J end by 3 bases, with 13 bases between. For the CDR3, the DNA is TGTGCCAGCAGTTTATCCCGAGGCAGATTCAATCAGCCCCAGCATTTT. Encoded protein: CASSLSRGRFNQPQHF.

The sample holds a few counts of this clone. This chain connects TRBV6-5 to TRBJ1-1; weak D call: TRBD1 (6 bases). The V and J ends lost 5 bases and 8 bases respectively, with 18 bases between them. The germline V gene encodes CDR1 MNHEY and CDR2 SVGAGI. The CDR3 contains 14 residues. The CDR3 reads CASSRDRPPGEAFF. The CDR3 DNA reads as TGTGCCAGCAGTCGCGACAGGCCTCCCGGGGAAGCTTTCTTT.

The chain recombines TRBV28 with TRBJ1-6; TRBD1 matches at 8 bases. With 6 bases clipped from V and 10 bases from J, the junction kept 2 bases outside the gene matches. Germline V gene sequence: CDR1 MDHEN, CDR2 SYDVKM. CDR3 length: 12 residues. The CDR3 nucleotides are TGTGCCAGCAGAAACAGGGGGTCACCCCTCCACTTT. Translated: CASRNRGSPLHF.

The V and J genes are TRBV20-1 and TRBJ2-1; maybe TRBD2 (6 bases). CDR3 length: 11 amino acids. The germline V and J ends were trimmed by 6 bases and 4 bases, with 7 bases remaining between them. The germline V gene encodes CDR1 DFQATT and CDR2 SNEGSKA (reference sequence). The CDR3 is CSAGLYNEQFF. In nucleotides, the CDR3 is TGCAGTGCGGGACTTTACAATGAGCAGTTCTTC.

The V and J genes are TRBV29-1 and TRBJ1-5; D is unresolved. Trimming pared 4 bases from V and 2 bases from J, leaving 9 bases between. Germline CDR1 and CDR2: SQVTM and ANQGSEA. This CDR3 spans 13 amino acids. In nucleotides, the CDR3 is TGCAGCGTTGCCCGGGGTGGCAATCAGCCCCAGCATTTT. It translates to CSVARGGNQPQHF.

This CDR3 is CAWSKTGGYGYTF. CDR3 coding DNA: TGTGCCTGGAGTAAAACCGGGGGTTATGGCTACACCTTC. The rearrangement links TRBV30 to TRBJ1-2, with D possibly TRBD1 on 5 matching bases. V lost 2 bases and J lost 5, with 12 bases in between. CDR3 length equals 13 residues. The germline V gene has CDR1 GTSNPN and CDR2 SVGIG (reference sequence). Full variable domain (missing parts from reference TRBV30 and TRBJ1-2): SQTIHQWPATLVQPVGSPLSLECTVEGTSNPNLYWYRQAAGRGLQLLFYSVGIGQISSEVPQNLSASRPQDRQFILSSKKLLLSDSGFYLCAWSKTGGYGYTFGSGTRLTVV.

This chain links TRBV15 with TRBJ1-3; the D is unclear. Trimming left V 1 base short and J 4 bases short, with 5 bases between. The CDR3 is made up of 13 amino acids. The germline V gene has CDR1 LNHNV and CDR2 YYDKDF (reference sequence). Here the CDR3 reads CATSRVTGNTIYF. The CDR3 nucleotides are TGTGCCACCAGCAGAGTCACAGGAAACACCATATATTTT.

Concerning this clone itself: Other DNA sequences in the same sample also yield this CDR3. The chain combines TRBV6-5 with TRBJ2-5; D not certain. The ends were cut back, 0 bases at V and 5 bases at J, with 4 bases in the middle. This CDR3 spans 12 amino acids. Germline assignment: CDR1 MNHEY and CDR2 SVGAGI. The CDR3 DNA sequence: TGTGCCAGCAGTTACTCGCGGGAGACCCAGTACTTC. It codes for CASSYSRETQYF.

The chain combines TRBV24-1 with TRBJ1-2; the D is unclear. V was clipped by 4 bases and J by 2 bases, with 10 bases between them. The CDR3 is 14 residues long. CDR1 KGHDR and CDR2 SFDVKD come from the germline V gene. DNA for the CDR3: TGTGCCACCAGTGACTCCGTAGCGAACTATGGCTACACCTTC. Protein: CATSDSVANYGYTF.

This sequence joins TRBV6-1 and TRBJ1-2; perhaps TRBD1 as D (5 bases). The CDR3 runs 14 residues. Trimming cost V 3 bases and J 1 base, with 9 bases left between them. Germline loops: CDR1 MNHNS, CDR2 SASEGT. The CDR3 is CASSEGGNNYGYTF. The DNA of the CDR3 is TGTGCCAGCAGTGAGGGGGGGAATAACTATGGCTACACCTTC.

The chain carries TRBV6-5 and TRBJ1-6; 7 nucleotides match TRBD1. The CDR3 is made up of 14 amino acids. Germline values: CDR1 MNHEY, CDR2 SVGAGI. The V and J ends lost 7 bases and 9 bases, in that order; junction bases with no gene match: 9. CDR3 nucleotides: TGTGCCAGCACCCCGGGACAGACCAGTTCACCCCTCCACTTT. It encodes CASTPGQTSSPLHF.

The chain is built from TRBV6-5 and TRBJ1-2; a weak D match, TRBD1 (6 bases). The CDR3 covers 15 residues. Germline CDR1 and CDR2: MNHEY and SVGAGI. The germline V and J ends were trimmed by 7 bases and 0 bases, with 15 bases remaining between them. CDR3 sequence (DNA): TGTGCCAGCAATTGGGGGGGACAAACTAACTATGGCTACACCTTC. As protein: CASNWGGQTNYGYTF.

V usage is TRBV27 and J usage is TRBJ2-6, with 12 bases fitting TRBD2. CDR1 is MNHEY, CDR2 SMNVEV, per germline (reference sequence). The length of the CDR3 is 21 residues. Trimming removed 7 bases from V and 3 bases from J; junction bases left unmatched: 19. The CDR3 coding sequence is TGTGCCAGCACCCCCCCCAAGAGGACTAGCGGGATGTGCGGTGGGGCCAACGTCCTGACTTTC. Protein product: CASTPPKRTSGMCGGANVLTF.

J is TRBJ2-7 and V is TRBV6-5, with 10 bases that match TRBD2. The length of the CDR3 is 15 residues. The V gene's germline CDR1 is MNHEY and CDR2 SVGAGI. Trimming at V came to 6 bases and at J to 2 bases, leaving 7 bases not matched to a gene. CDR3 amino acids: CASSPKREGAYEQYF. The CDR3 coding sequence is TGTGCCAGCAGCCCAAAGCGGGAGGGGGCCTACGAGCAGTACTTC.

The V and J genes are TRBV5-4 and TRBJ1-5; no definite D call. V was trimmed by 0 bases and J by 4 bases, leaving 5 bases between them. This CDR3 comprises 13 residues. Germline CDR1 and CDR2: SGHNT and YYREEE (reference sequence). CDR3 bases: TGTGCCAGCAGCTTGGGACAAAATCAGCCCCAGCATTTT. Encoded protein: CASSLGQNQPQHF.